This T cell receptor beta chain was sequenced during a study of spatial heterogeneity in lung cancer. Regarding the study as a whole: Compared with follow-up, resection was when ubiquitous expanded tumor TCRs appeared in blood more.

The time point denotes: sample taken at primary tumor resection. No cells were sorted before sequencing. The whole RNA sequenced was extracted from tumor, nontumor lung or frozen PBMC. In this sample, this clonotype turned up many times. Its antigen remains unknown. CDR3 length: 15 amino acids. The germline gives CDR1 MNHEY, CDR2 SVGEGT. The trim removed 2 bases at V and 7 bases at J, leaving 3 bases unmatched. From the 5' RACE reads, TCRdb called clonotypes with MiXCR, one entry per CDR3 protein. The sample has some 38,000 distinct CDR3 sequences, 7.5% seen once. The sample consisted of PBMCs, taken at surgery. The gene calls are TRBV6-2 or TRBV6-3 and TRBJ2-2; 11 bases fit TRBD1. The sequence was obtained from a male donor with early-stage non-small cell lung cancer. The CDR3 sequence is CASSYRTGGRGELFF. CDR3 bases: TGTGCCAGCAGTTACCGGACAGGGGGCCGCGGGGAGCTGTTTTTT.